The rows below give T cell receptor beta chains drawn from one sample of a study of blood T cell repertoires in COVID-19. Produced via immunoSEQ multiplex PCR; TCRdb's table is partial and in-frame only. Found here are approximately 500,000 clones, roughly nine tenths of them singletons; the top ten hold around 0.9%. Sequencing used peripheral blood. The receptors here all came from a man in his late teens or twenties with COVID-19, enrolled during active disease. CDR3s leave out the opening cysteine and the closing phenylalanine or tryptophan. The order of the fields is V gene, CDR3 length, CDR3 protein.

>TRBV6-1|12
ASSEGQGRDTQY
>TRBV7-9|14
ASSFGQRGYNSPLH
>TRBV19|15
ASSILGLAGGTDTQY
>TRBV11-2|14
ASIHAGTRSYNEQF
>TRBV4-1|15
ASSQDGSGAEYNEQF
>TRBV5-4|16
ASSFRVAGGPVTDTQY
>TRBV29-1|11
SGYAGPTDTQY
>TRBV19|11
ASSRESGDTQY
>TRBV12-5|14
ASGLVGGGFGYEQY
>TRBV4-1|14
ASSPSSGGVSGTQY
>TRBV7-9|14
ASSHIAGTSYNEQF